This is a list of T cell receptor beta chains from one sample in a study of blood T cell repertoires in COVID-19. Measured with immunoSEQ multiplex PCR; TCRdb has only the in-frame clones, and not every one. Here the sample spans approximately 140,000 clones, around 84% being singletons. Sequenced material: peripheral blood. These receptors were collected from a human donor in a cohort sampled during active COVID-19. The CDR3 runs from the conserved cysteine through the conserved F or W. The order of the fields is J gene, D gene, V gene, clone size, CDR3 DNA, CDR3 protein. D genes are given only for firm matches. Part of the rows lack a size; the others show once, few, many or a class for expanded clones.

J: TRBJ2-1; D: TRBD2; V: TRBV10-3; size: .; DNA: TGTGCCATCAGTAACCCTTCTAGCGGGGGTTACAATGAGCAGTTCTTC; CDR3: CAISNPSSGGYNEQFF
J: TRBJ1-1; D: TRBD1; V: TRBV27; size: .; DNA: TGTGCCAGCAGCCTTTCGGGACAGGTCGTGGCTTTCTTT; CDR3: CASSLSGQVVAFF
J: TRBJ1-2; D: TRBD1; V: TRBV5-1; size: many; DNA: TGCGCCAGCAGCAGAACACAGGGGGCTGGTTATGGCTACACCTTC; CDR3: CASSRTQGAGYGYTF
J: TRBJ1-2; D: .; V: TRBV7-2; size: .; DNA: TGTGCCAGCAGCTTGACAGATACTAACTATGGCTACACCTTC; CDR3: CASSLTDTNYGYTF
J: TRBJ2-3; D: .; V: TRBV6-2/TRBV6-3; size: .; DNA: TGTGCCAGCAGTCGAGGGACAGATACGCAGTATTTT; CDR3: CASSRGTDTQYF
J: TRBJ2-1; D: TRBD2; V: TRBV28; size: few; DNA: TGTGCCAGCAGTTCACTCCCTAGCGGGGGCTTGAGGAATGAGCAGTTCTTC; CDR3: CASSSLPSGGLRNEQFF
J: TRBJ2-1; D: TRBD2; V: TRBV4-2; size: few; DNA: TGTGCCAGCAGCCAATCCGGGACTAGCGGCCACAATGAGCAGTTCTTC; CDR3: CASSQSGTSGHNEQFF
J: TRBJ1-2; D: .; V: TRBV7-2; size: .; DNA: TGTGCCAGCAGCCAAAACAGGGATCTCTATGGCTACACCTTC; CDR3: CASSQNRDLYGYTF
J: TRBJ1-1; D: .; V: TRBV7-9; size: .; DNA: TGTGCCAGCAGCACCATGCCAGGGCCTGAAGCTTTCTTT; CDR3: CASSTMPGPEAFF
J: TRBJ1-5; D: TRBD1; V: TRBV7-2; size: .; DNA: TGTGCCAGCAGCCAAGGGACAGGGAATCAGCCCCAGCATTTT; CDR3: CASSQGTGNQPQHF
J: TRBJ2-5; D: .; V: TRBV10-3; size: .; DNA: TGTGCCATCAGGGAGACAAGCCAAGAGACCCAGTACTTC; CDR3: CAIRETSQETQYF
J: TRBJ2-1; D: TRBD2; V: TRBV10-3; size: .; DNA: TGTGCCATCAGTGAGTCGTCAGGGACTACTTTACTCTTC; CDR3: CAISESSGTTLLF
J: TRBJ1-1; D: TRBD1; V: TRBV6-2/TRBV6-3; size: .; DNA: TGTGCCAGCAGTAACCGGGACAGGGGGGTCAGCACTGAAGCTTTCTTT; CDR3: CASSNRDRGVSTEAFF
J: TRBJ2-7; D: TRBD2; V: TRBV4-3; size: many; DNA: TGCGCCAGCAGCCAAGGAGGTAGCGGGGGGCCGTACGAGCAGTACTTC; CDR3: CASSQGGSGGPYEQYF